This is a list of T cell receptor beta chains from one sample in a study of shared clonotypes between healthy human individuals. Repertoires were generated with immunoSEQ multiplex PCR, while TCRdb's copy carries only in-frame clones and drops some. The profile covers about 2.3 million clones, with more than 85% appearing a single time and under 0.45% taken by the ten largest. Sequencing input: naive CD4+ T cells from PBMCs. The source is a man younger than 35 in good health. Some clones in this sample may be carry-over from other donors' samples. CDR3s include the opening cysteine and the closing phenylalanine or tryptophan. The order of the fields is J gene, V gene, CDR3 protein.

>TRBJ1-1|TRBV10-3
CAISESDGGDTEAFF
>TRBJ2-1|TRBV29-1
CSVEGVGTGAYNEQFF
>TRBJ2-7|TRBV5-1
CASSLGQGDEQYF
>TRBJ1-1|TRBV9
CASSGRRGLTEAFF
>TRBJ2-2|TRBV27
CASSLSGGPTGELFF
>TRBJ2-7|TRBV6-5
CASSSTRQPWGEQYF
>TRBJ1-1|TRBV28
CASSLPGVEAFF
>TRBJ2-6|TRBV4-1
CASSPTGSGANVLTF
>TRBJ1-1|TRBV18
CASSPSPRRGPLMAEAFF
>TRBJ2-7|TRBV5-1
CASKTTSVSSYEQYF
>TRBJ1-5|TRBV5-1
CASSLGRDDQPQHF
>TRBJ1-1|TRBV28
CASSAPGRKANEAFF
>TRBJ1-2|TRBV18
CASSSTEQYGYTF
>TRBJ2-1|TRBV11-2
CASSLVSGGTYNEQFF
>TRBJ2-7|TRBV5-1
CASSLEPLGGNEQYF